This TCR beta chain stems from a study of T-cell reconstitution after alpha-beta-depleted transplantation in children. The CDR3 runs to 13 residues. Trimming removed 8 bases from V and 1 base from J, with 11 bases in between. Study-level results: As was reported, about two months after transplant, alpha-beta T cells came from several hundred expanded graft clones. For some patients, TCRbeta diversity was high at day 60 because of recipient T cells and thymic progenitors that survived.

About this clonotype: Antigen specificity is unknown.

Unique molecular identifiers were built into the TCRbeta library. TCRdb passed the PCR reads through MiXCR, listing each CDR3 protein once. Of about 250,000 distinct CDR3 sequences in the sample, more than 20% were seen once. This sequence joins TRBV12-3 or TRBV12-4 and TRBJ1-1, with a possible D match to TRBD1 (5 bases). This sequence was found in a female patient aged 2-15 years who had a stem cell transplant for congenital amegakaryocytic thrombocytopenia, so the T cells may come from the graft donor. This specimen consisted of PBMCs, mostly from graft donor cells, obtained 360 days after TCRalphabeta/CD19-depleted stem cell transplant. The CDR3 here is CASGLTANTEAFF. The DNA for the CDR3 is TGTGCCAGCGGGTTGACAGCGAACACTGAAGCTTTCTTT.